Shown below are 11 T cell receptor beta chains from a single sample sequenced in a study of blood T cell repertoires in COVID-19. Libraries were prepared by immunoSEQ multiplex PCR; TCRdb keeps only in-frame clonotypes and omits some of them. Of about 270,000 clones in the sample, 80% to 90% are singletons; the top ten hold roughly 9.6%. The sequenced material came from peripheral blood. These receptors were collected from a woman in her 70s with acute or convalescent COVID-19.

This clone was counted between two and nine times. In DNA, the CDR3 is TGTGCCAGCAGTTCCCCGGGACAGAACAATGAGCAGTTCTTC. Translated: CASSSPGQNNEQFF. The V gene is TRBV28, the J gene TRBJ2-1; 7 nucleotides agree with TRBD1. The CDR3 has 14 amino acids. CDR1 is MDHEN, CDR2 SYDVKM, per germline. V lost 4 bases, J lost 5 bases, and 5 bases stayed unmatched.

The V gene is TRBV2, the J gene TRBJ1-4; possibly TRBD1 for D (6 bases). CDR3 length: 14 residues. Trimming removed 2 bases from V and 6 bases from J, with 10 bases in between. The germline V gene encodes CDR1 SNHLY and CDR2 FYNNEI. In nucleotides, the CDR3 is TGTGCCAGCAGTGAACAGGGGATGGATGAAAAACTGTTTTTT. Protein product: CASSEQGMDEKLFF.

This rearrangement joins TRBV30 to TRBJ2-1, with TRBD2 identical over 8 bases. Trimming took 1 base from V and 8 from J; bases not matched to a gene: 7. The CDR3 has 14 amino acids. Germline-derived CDR1 and CDR2 are GTSNPN and SVGIG (reference sequence). The CDR3 loop reads CAWSGGGFGYEQFF. The DNA of the CDR3 is TGTGCCTGGAGTGGCGGGGGGTTTGGTTATGAGCAGTTCTTC.

The table lists this clone with a few counts. The CDR3 is CASSQKGVNSIYF. CDR3 nucleotide sequence: TGTGCCAGCAGCCAGAAGGGGGTTAATTCCATATATTTT. This sequence joins TRBV3-1 (or the pseudogene TRBV3-2) and TRBJ1-3; D possibly corresponds to TRBD1 (6 bases). Germline V gene sequence: CDR1 LGHDT, CDR2 YNNKEL (reference sequence). The CDR3 runs 13 residues. Trimming cost V 3 bases and J 11 bases, with 14 bases left between them.

The rearrangement links TRBV7-2 to TRBJ1-4; TRBD1 matches 8 bases. CDR1 is SGHTA, CDR2 FQGNSA, per germline. The CDR3 spans 15 residues. The V and J ends lost 3 bases and 4 bases, in that order; junction bases with no gene match: 4. The CDR3 sequence: CASSLRQGINEKLFF. For the CDR3, the DNA is TGTGCCAGCAGCTTGCGACAGGGGATTAATGAAAAACTGTTTTTT.

The gene calls are TRBV20-1 and TRBJ1-1, with D possibly matching TRBD1 (5 bases). Trimming removed 5 bases at V and 8 bases at J, with 12 bases between. Germline-derived CDR1 and CDR2 are DFQATT and SNEGSKA (reference sequence). The CDR3 runs to 11 residues. The CDR3 nucleotides read TGCAGTGCTCAAGACAGAGCCGAAGCTTTCTTT. Protein sequence: CSAQDRAEAFF.

The chain combines TRBV2 with TRBJ1-2; no firm D call. This CDR3 is built from 13 residues. Germline-derived CDR1 and CDR2 are SNHLY and FYNNEI. The V end lost 6 bases, the J end lost 2 bases, and 10 bases lay between the germline ends. The CDR3 sequence is CASSESGNYGYTF. CDR3 nucleotides: TGTGCCAGCAGCGAATCCGGGAACTATGGCTACACCTTC.

The rearrangement joins TRBV12-3 or TRBV12-4 to TRBJ1-5; D is uncertain. This CDR3 contains 11 residues. Trimming shortened V by 8 bases and J by 6 bases, and 8 bases separated the two germline ends. CDR3 bases: TGTGCCAGCGGGCCCAGTCAGCCCCAGCATTTT. This codes for CASGPSQPQHF.

This chain joins TRBV5-5 and TRBJ2-2; 13 bases agree with TRBD2. The J segment lost 0 bases and the V segment lost 1 base, leaving 3 bases of the junction unmatched. Germline V gene lookup returns CDR1 SGHKS and CDR2 YYEKEE (reference sequence). The CDR3 runs 18 residues. CDR3 residues: CASSLRLAGGPNTGELFF. The CDR3 DNA sequence: TGTGCCAGCAGCTTGCGACTAGCGGGGGGACCGAACACCGGGGAGCTGTTTTTT.

The V gene is TRBV15, the J gene TRBJ2-3; 7 nucleotides agree with TRBD2. The J segment lost 1 base and the V segment lost 0 bases, leaving 1 base of the junction unmatched. The CDR3 runs to 15 residues. Per the germline V gene, CDR1 is LNHNV and CDR2 is YYDKDF (reference sequence). The CDR3 spells CATSRDGGGTDTQYF. The CDR3 DNA reads as TGTGCCACCAGCAGAGATGGGGGGGGCACAGATACGCAGTATTTT.

The chain employs TRBV6-5 and TRBJ1-1; TRBD1 is a possible D gene (5 bases). CDR3 length: 14 residues. Germline lookup yields CDR1 MNHEY and CDR2 SVGAGI. Trimming stripped 6 bases from V and 5 bases from J, with 16 bases between. CDR3 bases: TGTGCCAGCAGCAGAGACAGTCGGGGGACTGAAGCTTTCTTT. It is translated as CASSRDSRGTEAFF.